This T cell receptor (beta chain) is drawn from a study of shared clonotypes between healthy human individuals. Deep was the level at which the assay was run. Clones were read by immunoSEQ multiplex PCR, and TCRdb kept only the in-frame ones, dropping some. The data show 900,000 to 1,200,000 clones, around three quarters seen once. There are 13 residues in the CDR3. The V gene lost 0 bases and the J gene lost 6 bases, with 9 bases spanning the gap. The germline V gene has CDR1 MNHNY and CDR2 SVGAGI (reference sequence). There were no recent acute infections or vaccinations among the donors, who were healthy HIV-negative adults.

Material: memory CD4+ T cells from PBMCs. Subset denoted: CD45RA-negative fraction. This TCR was recovered from a man between 18 and 29 years old in good health. Some clones in this sample may be carry-over from other donors' samples. The rearrangement links TRBV6-6 to TRBJ2-7; the D is unclear. The CDR3 sequence: CASSYSGGSEQYF. CDR3 nucleotides: TGTGCCAGCAGTTACTCCGGCGGTTCCGAGCAGTACTTC.